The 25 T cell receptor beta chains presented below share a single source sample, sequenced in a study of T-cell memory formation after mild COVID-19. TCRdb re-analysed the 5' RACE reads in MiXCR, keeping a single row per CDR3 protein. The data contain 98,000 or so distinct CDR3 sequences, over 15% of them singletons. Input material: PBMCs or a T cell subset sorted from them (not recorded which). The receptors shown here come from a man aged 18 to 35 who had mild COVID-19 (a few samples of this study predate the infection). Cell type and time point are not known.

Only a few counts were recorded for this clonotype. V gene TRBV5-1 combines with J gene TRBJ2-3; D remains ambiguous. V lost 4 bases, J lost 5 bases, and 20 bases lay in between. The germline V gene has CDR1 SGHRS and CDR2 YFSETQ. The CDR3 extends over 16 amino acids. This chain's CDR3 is CASSQNPFKEEDTQYF. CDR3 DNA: TGCGCCAGCAGCCAAAACCCATTCAAAGAGGAAGATACGCAGTATTTT. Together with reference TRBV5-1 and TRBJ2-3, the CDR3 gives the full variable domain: KAGVTQTPRYLIKTRGQQVTLSCSPISGHRSVSWYQQTPGQGLQFLFEYFSETQRNKGNFPGRFSGRQFSNSRSEMNVSTLELGDSALYLCASSQNPFKEEDTQYFGPGTRLTVL.

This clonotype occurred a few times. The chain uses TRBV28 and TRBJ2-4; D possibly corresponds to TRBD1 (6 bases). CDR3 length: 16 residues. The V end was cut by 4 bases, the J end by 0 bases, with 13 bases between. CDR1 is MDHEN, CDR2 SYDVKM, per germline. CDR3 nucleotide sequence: TGTGCCAGCAGTTCGGGGACATTACTAGCCAAAAACATTCAGTACTTC. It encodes CASSSGTLLAKNIQYF.

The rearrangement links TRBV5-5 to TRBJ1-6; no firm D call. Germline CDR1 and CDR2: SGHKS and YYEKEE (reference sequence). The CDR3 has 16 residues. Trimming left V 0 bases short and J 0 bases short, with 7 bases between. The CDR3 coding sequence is TGTGCCAGCAGCTTGGAGACGAGCTCCTATAATTCACCCCTCCACTTT. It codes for CASSLETSSYNSPLHF.

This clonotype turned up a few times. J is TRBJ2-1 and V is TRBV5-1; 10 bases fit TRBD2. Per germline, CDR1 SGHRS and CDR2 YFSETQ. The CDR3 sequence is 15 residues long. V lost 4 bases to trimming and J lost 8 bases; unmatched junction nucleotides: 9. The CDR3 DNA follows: TGCGCCAGCAGCAGCAGCGGGGGGGTGGTCGATGAGCAGTTCTTC. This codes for CASSSSGGVVDEQFF.

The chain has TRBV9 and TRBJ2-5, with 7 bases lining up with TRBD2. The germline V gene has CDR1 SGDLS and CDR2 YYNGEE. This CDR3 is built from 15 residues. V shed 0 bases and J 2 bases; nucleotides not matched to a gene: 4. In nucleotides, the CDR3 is TGTGCCAGCAGCGTAGAGCGGGGTATACAAGAGACCCAGTACTTC. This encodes CASSVERGIQETQYF.

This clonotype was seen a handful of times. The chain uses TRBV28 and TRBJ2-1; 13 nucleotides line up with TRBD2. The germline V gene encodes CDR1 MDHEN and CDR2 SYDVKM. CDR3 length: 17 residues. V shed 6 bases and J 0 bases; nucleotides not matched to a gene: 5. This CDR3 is CASREGLAGISYNEQFF. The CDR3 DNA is TGTGCCAGCAGGGAGGGACTAGCGGGGATCTCCTACAATGAGCAGTTCTTC.

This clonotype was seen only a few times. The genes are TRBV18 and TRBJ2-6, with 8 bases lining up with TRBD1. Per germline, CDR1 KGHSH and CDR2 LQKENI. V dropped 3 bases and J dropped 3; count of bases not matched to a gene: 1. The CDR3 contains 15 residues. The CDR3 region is CASSPDRGGANVLTF. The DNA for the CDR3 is TGTGCCAGCTCACCTGACAGGGGTGGGGCCAACGTCCTGACTTTC.

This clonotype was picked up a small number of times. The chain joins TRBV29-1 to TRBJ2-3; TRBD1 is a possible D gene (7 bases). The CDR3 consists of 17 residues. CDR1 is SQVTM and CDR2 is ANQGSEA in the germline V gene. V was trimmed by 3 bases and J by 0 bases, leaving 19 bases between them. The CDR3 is CSVDGGGQSASTDTQYF. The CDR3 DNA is TGCAGCGTTGACGGAGGGGGCCAAAGTGCTAGCACAGATACGCAGTATTTT.

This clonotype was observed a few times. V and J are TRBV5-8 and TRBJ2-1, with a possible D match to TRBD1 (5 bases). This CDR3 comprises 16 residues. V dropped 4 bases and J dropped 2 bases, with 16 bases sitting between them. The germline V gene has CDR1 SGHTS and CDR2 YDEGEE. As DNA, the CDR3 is TGTGCCAGCAGCGCCTTCGCAGGGTCCACCTACAATGAGCAGTTCTTC. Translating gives CASSAFAGSTYNEQFF.

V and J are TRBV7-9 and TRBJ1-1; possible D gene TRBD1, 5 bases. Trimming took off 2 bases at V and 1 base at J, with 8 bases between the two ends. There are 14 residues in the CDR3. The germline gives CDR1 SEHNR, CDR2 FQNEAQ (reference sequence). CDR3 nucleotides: TGTGCCAGCAGCTTAATTGGGGCGAACACTGAAGCTTTCTTT. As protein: CASSLIGANTEAFF. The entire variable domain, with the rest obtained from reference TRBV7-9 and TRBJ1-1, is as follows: DTGVSQNPRHKITKRGQNVTFRCDPISEHNRLYWYRQTLGQGPEFLTYFQNEAQLEKSRLLSDRFSAERPKGSFSTLEIQRTEQGDSAMYLCASSLIGANTEAFFGQGTRLTVV.

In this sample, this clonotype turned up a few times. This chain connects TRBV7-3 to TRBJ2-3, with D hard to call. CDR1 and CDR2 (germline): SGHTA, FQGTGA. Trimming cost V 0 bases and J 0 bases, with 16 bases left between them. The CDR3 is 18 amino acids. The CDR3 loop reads CASSLTAIGSLSTDTQYF. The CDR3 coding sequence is TGTGCCAGCAGCTTAACAGCTATCGGGTCGTTGAGCACAGATACGCAGTATTTT.

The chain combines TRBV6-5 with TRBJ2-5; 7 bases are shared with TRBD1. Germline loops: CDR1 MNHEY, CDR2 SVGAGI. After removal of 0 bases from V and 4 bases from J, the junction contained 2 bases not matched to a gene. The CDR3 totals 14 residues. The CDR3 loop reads CASSYSGGRETQYF. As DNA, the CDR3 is TGTGCCAGCAGTTACTCAGGGGGCAGAGAGACCCAGTACTTC.

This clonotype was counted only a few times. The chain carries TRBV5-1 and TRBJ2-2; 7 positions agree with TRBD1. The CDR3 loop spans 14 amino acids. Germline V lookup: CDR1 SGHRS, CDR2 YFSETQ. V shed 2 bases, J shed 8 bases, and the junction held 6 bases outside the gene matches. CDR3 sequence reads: CASSFTPGQGELFF. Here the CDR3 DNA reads TGCGCCAGCAGCTTTACACCGGGACAGGGGGAGCTGTTTTTT.

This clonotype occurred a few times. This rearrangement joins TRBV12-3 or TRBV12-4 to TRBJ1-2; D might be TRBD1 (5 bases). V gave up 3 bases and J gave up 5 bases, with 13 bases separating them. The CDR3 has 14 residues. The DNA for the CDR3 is TGTGCCAGCAGTTTTGGAGGTGGGGGTTATGGCTACACCTTC. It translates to CASSFGGGGYGYTF.

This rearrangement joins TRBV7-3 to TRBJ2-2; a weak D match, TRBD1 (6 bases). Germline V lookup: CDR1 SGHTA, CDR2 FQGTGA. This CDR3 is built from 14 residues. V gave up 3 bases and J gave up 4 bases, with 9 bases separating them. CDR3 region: CASSFQGSTGELFF. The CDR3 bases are TGTGCCAGCAGCTTTCAGGGGAGCACCGGGGAGCTGTTTTTT.

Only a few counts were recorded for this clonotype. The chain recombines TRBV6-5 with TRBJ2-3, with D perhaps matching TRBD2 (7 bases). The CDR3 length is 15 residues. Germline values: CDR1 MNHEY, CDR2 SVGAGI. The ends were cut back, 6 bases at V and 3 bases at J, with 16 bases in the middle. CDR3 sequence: CASRSAGAGTDTQYF. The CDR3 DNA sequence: TGTGCCAGCAGGTCGGCGGGGGCGGGGACAGATACGCAGTATTTT.

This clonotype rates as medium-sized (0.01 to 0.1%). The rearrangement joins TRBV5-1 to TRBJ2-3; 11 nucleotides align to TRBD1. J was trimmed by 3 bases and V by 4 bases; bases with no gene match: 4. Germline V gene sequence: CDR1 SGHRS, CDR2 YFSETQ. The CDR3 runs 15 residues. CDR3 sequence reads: CASSPGTGGTDTQYF. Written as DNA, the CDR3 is TGCGCCAGCAGCCCCGGGACAGGGGGGACAGATACGCAGTATTTT.

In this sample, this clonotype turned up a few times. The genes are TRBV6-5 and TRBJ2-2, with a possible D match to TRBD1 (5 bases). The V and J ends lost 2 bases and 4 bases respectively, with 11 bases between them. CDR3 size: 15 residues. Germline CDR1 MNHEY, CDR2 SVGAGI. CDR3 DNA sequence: TGTGCCAGCAGTTACCCTGGGGCTATCACCGGGGAGCTGTTTTTT. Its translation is CASSYPGAITGELFF.

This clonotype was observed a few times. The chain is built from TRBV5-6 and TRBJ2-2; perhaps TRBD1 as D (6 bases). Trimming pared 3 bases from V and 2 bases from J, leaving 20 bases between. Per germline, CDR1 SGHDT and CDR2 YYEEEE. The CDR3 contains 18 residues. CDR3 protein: CASSWDLLGTQNTGELFF. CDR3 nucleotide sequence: TGTGCCAGCAGCTGGGATCTATTGGGGACACAAAACACCGGGGAGCTGTTTTTT.

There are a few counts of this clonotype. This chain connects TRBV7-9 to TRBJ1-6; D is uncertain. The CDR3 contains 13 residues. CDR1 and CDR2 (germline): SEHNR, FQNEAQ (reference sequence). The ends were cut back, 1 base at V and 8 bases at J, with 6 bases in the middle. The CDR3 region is CASSLGADSPLHF. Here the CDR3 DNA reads TGTGCCAGCAGCTTAGGGGCTGATTCACCCCTCCACTTT.

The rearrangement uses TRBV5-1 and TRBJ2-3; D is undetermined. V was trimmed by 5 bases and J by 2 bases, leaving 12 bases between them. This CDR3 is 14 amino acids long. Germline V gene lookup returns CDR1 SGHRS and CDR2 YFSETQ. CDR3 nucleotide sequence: TGCGCCAGCAGTATCGGGTCGTACACAGATACGCAGTATTTT. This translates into CASSIGSYTDTQYF.

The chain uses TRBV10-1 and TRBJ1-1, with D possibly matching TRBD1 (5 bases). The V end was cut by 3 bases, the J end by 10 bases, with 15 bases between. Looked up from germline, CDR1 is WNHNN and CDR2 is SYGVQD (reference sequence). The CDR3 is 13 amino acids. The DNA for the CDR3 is TGCGCCAGCAGTGATTCGGGTTCGGGGGTAGCTTTCTTT. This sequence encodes CASSDSGSGVAFF.

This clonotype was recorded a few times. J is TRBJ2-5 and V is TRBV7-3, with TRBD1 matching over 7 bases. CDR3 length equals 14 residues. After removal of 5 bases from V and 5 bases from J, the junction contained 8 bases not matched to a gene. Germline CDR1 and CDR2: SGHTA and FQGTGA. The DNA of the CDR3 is TGTGCCAGCAGCATACTAGGGGGCATGGAGACCCAGTACTTC. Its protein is CASSILGGMETQYF.

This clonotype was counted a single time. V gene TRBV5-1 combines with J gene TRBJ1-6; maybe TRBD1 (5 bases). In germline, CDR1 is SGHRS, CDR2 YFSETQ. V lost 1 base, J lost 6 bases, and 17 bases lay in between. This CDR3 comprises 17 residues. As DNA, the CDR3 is TGCGCCAGCAGCTTGTCCCCTCCATCGAGGGGTAATTCACCCCTCCACTTT. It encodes CASSLSPPSRGNSPLHF. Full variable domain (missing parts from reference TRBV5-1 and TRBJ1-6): KAGVTQTPRYLIKTRGQQVTLSCSPISGHRSVSWYQQTPGQGLQFLFEYFSETQRNKGNFPGRFSGRQFSNSRSEMNVSTLELGDSALYLCASSLSPPSRGNSPLHFGNGTRLTVT.

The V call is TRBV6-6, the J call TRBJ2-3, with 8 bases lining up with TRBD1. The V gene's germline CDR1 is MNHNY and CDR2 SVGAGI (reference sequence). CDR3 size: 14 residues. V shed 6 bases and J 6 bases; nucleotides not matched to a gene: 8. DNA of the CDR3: TGTGCCAGCAGCCGCGGACAGGGTATTGATACGCAGTATTTT. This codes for CASSRGQGIDTQYF.